These 23 T cell receptor beta chains were sequenced from one sample in a study of blood T cells in healthy people across ages. Then a second PCR, running about 6 to 12 cycles, was carried out with a sample-barcoded 5' primer and a J-beta primer mix. TCRdb used MiXCR to reprocess the 5' RACE reads, holding one entry per CDR3 protein. The top ten hold more than 8.5% of the sample, which has 750,000 to 950,000 distinct CDR3 sequences, about 27% seen once. These data are also associated with another study on T cells of mothers and their children.

The sample comprised blood. The receptors shown here come from a middle-aged woman in good health.

This clonotype was counted at least ten times. V gene TRBV10-3 combines with J gene TRBJ2-7; perhaps D is TRBD1 or TRBD2 (5 bases each). Germline CDR1 reads ENHRY; CDR2 reads SYGVKD. V dropped 8 bases and J dropped 4 bases, with 15 bases sitting between them. The CDR3 contains 13 residues. The CDR3: CAIDGAGPYEQYF. The CDR3 DNA sequence: TGTGCCATCGACGGGGCAGGGCCGTACGAGCAGTACTTC.

The chain couples TRBV5-1 to TRBJ2-5; 9 positions match TRBD1. This CDR3 region has 16 residues. Germline V CDR1 and CDR2: SGHRS, YFSETQ. The trim removed 4 bases at V and 0 bases at J, leaving 7 bases unmatched. The DNA of the CDR3 is TGCGCCAGCAGCGGAATGACAGGGGGGAACCAAGAGACCCAGTACTTC. Amino acids: CASSGMTGGNQETQYF.

This clonotype was counted only a few times. V usage is TRBV20-1 and J usage is TRBJ1-1; 8 bases line up with TRBD1. The CDR3 is made up of 13 amino acids. V shed 6 bases, J shed 1 base, and the junction held 4 bases outside the gene matches. In germline, CDR1 is DFQATT, CDR2 SNEGSKA (reference sequence). The CDR3 protein is CSAAQGGNTEAFF. Here the CDR3 DNA reads TGCAGTGCAGCACAGGGGGGGAACACTGAAGCTTTCTTT.

The rearrangement joins TRBV7-2 to TRBJ2-5; D possibly corresponds to TRBD2 (5 bases). The CDR3 has 15 residues. CDR1 and CDR2 from the germline V gene are SGHTA and FQGNSA. V lost 1 base to trimming and J lost 2 bases, with 11 bases between them. This CDR3 is CASSLVRARQETQYF. CDR3 DNA: TGTGCCAGCAGCTTAGTGAGGGCGAGGCAAGAGACCCAGTACTTC.

This clonotype was recorded many times. The genes are TRBV24-1 and TRBJ2-3, with 7 bases fitting TRBD2. The trim removed 3 bases at V and 2 bases at J, leaving 1 base unmatched. The CDR3 loop spans 14 amino acids. Germline CDR1 reads KGHDR; CDR2 reads SFDVKD. For the CDR3, the DNA is TGTGCCACCAGTGATGGGGGGGTCACAGATACGCAGTATTTT. Encoded protein: CATSDGGVTDTQYF.

The sample holds many counts of this clonotype. This chain joins TRBV28 and TRBJ2-7; tentative D call: TRBD1 (6 bases). Per the germline V gene, CDR1 is MDHEN and CDR2 is SYDVKM. V gave up 3 bases and J gave up 7 bases, with 10 bases separating them. The CDR3 contains 12 residues. The CDR3 bases are TGTGCCAGCAGTTTGACAGGAGCAGAGCAGTACTTC. Residues: CASSLTGAEQYF.

This clonotype was seen ten or more times. The rearrangement joins TRBV7-2 to TRBJ2-7, with a possible D match to TRBD1 (6 bases). This CDR3 has 14 residues. Trimming left V 1 base short and J 5 bases short, with 12 bases between. Per the germline V gene, CDR1 is SGHTA and CDR2 is FQGNSA. The CDR3 region has the DNA TGTGCCAGCAGCTTAGGCAGGGGTATCCACGAGCAGTACTTC. Its protein is CASSLGRGIHEQYF.

The genes are TRBV5-6 and TRBJ2-1; 9 nucleotides agree with TRBD1. CDR3 length: 15 residues. Germline V gene data show CDR1 as SGHDT and CDR2 as YYEEEE. After removal of 4 bases from V and 9 bases from J, the junction contained 11 bases not matched to a gene. The DNA for the CDR3 is TGTGCCAGCAGCATCGACGGGACAGGGAGGGCTGAGCAGTTCTTC. Protein product: CASSIDGTGRAEQFF.

The sample holds a few counts of this clonotype. A clone one base away is much larger, so this may be a read error. The rearrangement uses TRBV19 and TRBJ1-1; D gene ambiguous. This CDR3 has 14 amino acids. In germline, CDR1 is LNHDA, CDR2 SQIVND (reference sequence). Deletions cut 4 bases from V and 5 bases from J, with 14 bases between. CDR3 region: CASSRAGSWTEAFF. CDR3 sequence (DNA): TGTGCCAGTAGTAGGGCGGGCAGTTGGACTGAAGCTTTCTTT.

This chain uses TRBV29-1 with TRBJ2-2, with 8 bases that match TRBD2. The CDR3 covers 14 residues. CDR1 SQVTM and CDR2 ANQGSEA come from the germline V gene. V was clipped by 6 bases and J by 2 bases; unmatched bases: 5. CDR3 region: CSVGLDLNTGELFF. DNA of the CDR3: TGCAGCGTGGGACTAGATCTTAACACCGGGGAGCTGTTTTTT.

This clonotype was seen a handful of times. The V call is TRBV20-1, the J call TRBJ1-5; TRBD1 matches 8 bases. After removal of 6 bases from V and 3 bases from J, the junction contained 4 bases not matched to a gene. Germline V CDR1 and CDR2: DFQATT, SNEGSKA (reference sequence). There are 13 residues in the CDR3. The chain's CDR3 is CSATGGYNQPQHF. DNA of the CDR3: TGCAGTGCCACAGGGGGTTACAATCAGCCCCAGCATTTT.

In its sample, this clonotype was seen a few times. The rearrangement uses TRBV15 and TRBJ2-7; tentatively, D is TRBD2 (7 bases). This CDR3 comprises 16 residues. V lost 1 base, J lost 1 base, and 14 bases lay in between. Germline CDR1 reads LNHNV; CDR2 reads YYDKDF (reference sequence). As DNA, the CDR3 is TGTGCCACCAGCAGAGGGGGGGGGGCTCTTTCCTACGAGCAGTACTTC. Residues: CATSRGGGALSYEQYF. The full variable domain, in which reference TRBV15 and TRBJ2-7 provide the parts outside the CDR3, is DAMVIQNPRYQVTQFGKPVTLSCSQTLNHNVMYWYQQKSSQAPKLLFHYYDKDFNNEADTPDNFQSRRPNTSFCFLDIRSPGLGDTAMYLCATSRGGGALSYEQYFGPGTRLTVT.

This clonotype was recorded a few times. The rearrangement joins TRBV6-6 to TRBJ1-2, with 9 nucleotides matching TRBD1. This CDR3 region has 14 residues. Per germline, CDR1 MNHNY and CDR2 SVGAGI (reference sequence). The V and J ends lost 5 bases and 3 bases, in that order; junction bases with no gene match: 4. The CDR3 reads CASSDRGCDYGYTF. CDR3 DNA sequence: TGTGCCAGCAGTGACAGGGGGTGCGACTATGGCTACACCTTC.

J is TRBJ2-5 and V is TRBV27; TRBD1 is a possible D gene (5 bases). Germline assignment: CDR1 MNHEY and CDR2 SMNVEV (reference sequence). This CDR3 contains 15 residues. Trimming cost V 6 bases and J 2 bases, with 16 bases left between them. The CDR3 bases are TGTGCCAGCAGCGTAGAAGGGAACAGGCAAGAGACCCAGTACTTC. It specifies CASSVEGNRQETQYF.

The rearrangement links TRBV2 to TRBJ2-7, with a tentative D call TRBD1 (5 bases). Trimming cost V 0 bases and J 3 bases, with 18 bases left between them. Per the germline V gene, CDR1 is SNHLY and CDR2 is FYNNEI. The CDR3 is made up of 17 amino acids. The CDR3 loop is CASSEAGLQLPIYEQYF. CDR3 nucleotides: TGTGCCAGCAGTGAAGCGGGGCTCCAATTACCGATCTACGAGCAGTACTTC.

The chain carries TRBV21-1 and TRBJ2-7; the D call of TRBD2 is as the table states it, not checked on the DNA. TRBV21-1 is deemed a pseudogene. The CDR3 is made up of 16 amino acids. Here the CDR3 reads CASSKEAFRTVYEQYF. CDR3 bases: TGTGCCAGCAGCAAAGAAGCTTTCCGGACTGTCTACGAGCAGTACTTC.

The chain uses TRBV24-1 and TRBJ2-2; 10 bases are shared with TRBD1. This CDR3 contains 17 residues. After removal of 1 base from V and 5 bases from J, the junction contained 6 bases not matched to a gene. Germline loops: CDR1 KGHDR, CDR2 SFDVKD. In DNA form, the CDR3 reads TGTGCCACCAGTGATTTCGGGACAGGGGACTGGACCGGGGAGCTGTTTTTT. Its protein product is CATSDFGTGDWTGELFF.

This clonotype was recorded many times. The chain combines TRBV7-2 with TRBJ2-1, with a tentative D call TRBD1 (5 bases). In germline, CDR1 is SGHTA, CDR2 FQGNSA. Trimming shortened V by 5 bases and J by 0 bases, and 11 bases separated the two germline ends. The CDR3 runs to 15 residues. The CDR3 loop is CASSHDSSSYNEQFF. The CDR3 DNA reads TGTGCCAGCAGCCACGACAGTAGCTCCTACAATGAGCAGTTCTTC.

This chain uses TRBV4-1 with TRBJ2-2; D ambiguous. The CDR3 totals 15 residues. Looked up from germline, CDR1 is MGHRA and CDR2 is YSYEKL. Trimming removed 1 base from V and 4 bases from J, with 10 bases in between. The CDR3 spells CASSQAPRGTGELFF. CDR3 sequence (DNA): TGCGCCAGCAGCCAAGCTCCACGTGGCACCGGGGAGCTGTTTTTT.

This clonotype was picked up a small number of times. This rearrangement joins TRBV7-9 to TRBJ1-5; D is ambiguous. The CDR3 runs to 14 residues. Germline-derived CDR1 and CDR2 are SEHNR and FQNEAQ (reference sequence). V dropped 4 bases and J dropped 9 bases, with 16 bases sitting between them. CDR3 bases: TGTGCCAGCAGCTCTCCGGCCGCATCTGGGCCCCAGCATTTT. It codes for CASSSPAASGPQHF.

This clonotype was seen many times. The chain couples TRBV3-1 to TRBJ2-1; TRBD1 might be the D (6 bases). The germline V and J ends were trimmed by 1 base and 9 bases, with 13 bases remaining between them. This CDR3 is 14 amino acids long. The germline V gene has CDR1 LGHDT and CDR2 YNNKEL (reference sequence). CDR3 DNA: TGTGCCAGCAGCCAAGTGGGGGCCAGGTCTGAGCAGTTCTTC. Its protein is CASSQVGARSEQFF.

There are many counts of this clonotype. V usage is TRBV6-2 or TRBV6-3 and J usage is TRBJ2-7; the match to TRBD1 covers 7 bases. Germline V gives CDR1 MNHEY, CDR2 SVGEGT. V was pared by 10 bases and J by 0 bases, with 6 bases of the junction left unmatched. The CDR3 spans 13 residues. The CDR3 sequence: CATQTGNSYEQYF. The DNA of the CDR3 is TGTGCCACCCAGACAGGGAACTCCTACGAGCAGTACTTC.

There are many counts of this clonotype. The chain uses TRBV29-1 and TRBJ2-1, with a tentative D call TRBD1 (6 bases). CDR3 length equals 12 residues. Germline CDR1 is SQVTM and CDR2 is ANQGSEA. Trimming stripped 4 bases from V and 8 bases from J, with 12 bases between. The CDR3: CSVVGAVHEQFF. CDR3 sequence (DNA): TGCAGCGTTGTGGGGGCGGTCCATGAGCAGTTCTTC.